The 29 T cell receptor beta chains listed next were all sequenced from one sample in a study of Tregs in tolerant kidney transplant recipients. Generated by immunoSEQ multiplex PCR, the TCRdb table keeps only in-frame clones and is missing some. The table includes tens of thousands of clones, around 93% detected once. This sample comprised Tregs from blood, obtained before the transplant. All receptors derive from a human donor who received a combined kidney and bone marrow transplant.

V is TRBV6-1 and J is TRBJ1-5; maybe TRBD1 (5 bases). Germline V CDR1 and CDR2: MNHNS, SASEGT. V was trimmed by 7 bases and J by 0 bases, leaving 13 bases between them. The CDR3 extends over 15 amino acids. The CDR3, as DNA: TGTGCCAGCATACAGGAAATTTATAGCAATCAGCCCCAGCATTTT. Protein sequence: CASIQEIYSNQPQHF.

The chain carries TRBV5-1 and TRBJ2-1; 7 nucleotides line up with TRBD1. This CDR3 is 16 amino acids long. The V segment lost 2 bases and the J segment 1 base; nucleotides outside the gene matches: 6. Per the germline V gene, CDR1 is SGHRS and CDR2 is YFSETQ. CDR3 in amino acids: CASSLTGAPSYNEQFF. CDR3 in DNA: TGCGCCAGCAGCTTAACAGGGGCTCCATCCTACAATGAGCAGTTCTTC.

This clone was picked up a small number of times. The genes are TRBV19 and TRBJ1-1; D not certain. This CDR3 comprises 14 residues. V lost 7 bases and J lost 6, with 18 bases in between. Germline CDR1 and CDR2: LNHDA and SQIVND (reference sequence). The DNA of the CDR3 is TGTGCCAGTACCCATCCCCCGGGGATCGCTGAAGCTTTCTTT. It codes for CASTHPPGIAEAFF.

A single count supports this clone. The chain combines TRBV6-5 with TRBJ2-3; TRBD1 matches at 8 bases. Trimming cost V 2 bases and J 3 bases; bases outside gene matches: 4. Germline loops: CDR1 MNHEY, CDR2 SVGAGI. The CDR3 sequence is 15 residues long. The CDR3 is CASSYQGARTDTQYF. As DNA, the CDR3 is TGTGCCAGCAGTTACCAGGGGGCTAGGACAGATACGCAGTATTTT.

The CDR3 sequence: CASSNKRLAGRFNEQFF. CDR3 DNA: TGCGCCAGCAGCAACAAGCGACTAGCGGGGAGATTCAATGAGCAGTTCTTC. The chain combines TRBV5-1 with TRBJ2-1; 11 nucleotides align to TRBD2. The CDR3 spans 17 residues. CDR1 and CDR2 (germline): SGHRS, YFSETQ. V gave up 4 bases and J gave up 6 bases; unmatched junction bases: 12.

This clone was recorded only once. The chain combines TRBV18 with TRBJ2-5, with D maybe TRBD2 (5 bases). The CDR3 is 13 residues long. Looked up from germline, CDR1 is KGHSH and CDR2 is LQKENI. Trimming removed 0 bases from V and 3 bases from J, with 5 bases in between. CDR3 sequence reads: CASSPPGKETQYF. As DNA, the CDR3 is TGTGCCAGCTCACCACCCGGGAAAGAGACCCAGTACTTC.

This chain links TRBV10-3 with TRBJ2-3; D might be TRBD2 (6 bases). Germline V gives CDR1 ENHRY, CDR2 SYGVKD. The CDR3 has 15 amino acids. V lost 3 bases and J 3 bases, leaving 13 bases between the germline ends. The CDR3 spells CAISDLGGKTDTQYF. CDR3 in DNA: TGTGCCATCAGTGATCTGGGCGGGAAGACAGATACGCAGTATTTT.

The V and J genes are TRBV14 and TRBJ1-4; 9 bases line up with TRBD1. V lost 2 bases to trimming and J lost 8 bases; unmatched junction nucleotides: 6. The germline V gene encodes CDR1 SGHDN and CDR2 FVKESK. This CDR3 region has 15 residues. The CDR3 loop is CASSQKQGAGEKLFF. In nucleotides, the CDR3 is TGTGCCAGCAGCCAAAAACAGGGGGCCGGGGAAAAACTGTTTTTT.

The V gene is TRBV4-1, the J gene TRBJ1-5; 7 bases fit TRBD1. J was trimmed by 7 bases and V by 0 bases; bases with no gene match: 6. Germline V gene sequence: CDR1 MGHRA, CDR2 YSYEKL. This CDR3 has 15 amino acids. The CDR3 loop is CASSQEGGGGQPQHF. CDR3 coding DNA: TGCGCCAGCAGCCAAGAAGGAGGGGGCGGACAGCCCCAGCATTTT.

The J gene is TRBJ1-1, the V gene TRBV15; D gene uncertain. The germline gives CDR1 LNHNV, CDR2 YYDKDF (reference sequence). V lost 0 bases to trimming and J lost 5 bases, with 7 bases between them. This CDR3 is built from 13 residues. CDR3 sequence (DNA): TGTGCCACCAGCAGAGAGACACTAACTGAAGCTTTCTTT. It encodes CATSRETLTEAFF.

This clone has only a few counts. The J gene is TRBJ2-7, the V gene TRBV5-1; tentative D call: TRBD2 (6 bases). Germline-derived CDR1 and CDR2 are SGHRS and YFSETQ. This CDR3 spans 14 amino acids. V was trimmed by 0 bases and J by 3 bases, leaving 10 bases between them. CDR3 loop: CASSLAGVGYEQYF. CDR3 nucleotide sequence: TGCGCCAGCAGCTTGGCGGGAGTGGGCTACGAGCAGTACTTC.

The V gene is TRBV7-9, the J gene TRBJ2-1; the match to TRBD1 covers 9 bases. The CDR3 sequence is 15 residues long. Trimming at V came to 3 bases and at J to 4 bases, leaving 4 bases not matched to a gene. Per the germline V gene, CDR1 is SEHNR and CDR2 is FQNEAQ (reference sequence). CDR3 residues: CASSFTGGPYNEQFF. In DNA form, the CDR3 reads TGTGCCAGCAGCTTCACAGGGGGCCCATACAATGAGCAGTTCTTC.

The chain joins TRBV7-2 to TRBJ1-5; 7 nucleotides line up with TRBD1. Per germline, CDR1 SGHTA and CDR2 FQGNSA. J gave up 4 bases and V 3 bases, and 9 bases lay outside the gene matches. The CDR3 covers 16 residues. Written as DNA, the CDR3 is TGTGCCAGCAGCTTTACCGGGACAGTCGGAAATCAGCCCCAGCATTTT. As protein: CASSFTGTVGNQPQHF.

The V and J genes are TRBV28 and TRBJ1-4; the match to TRBD1 covers 9 bases. This CDR3 is 17 amino acids long. Germline loops: CDR1 MDHEN, CDR2 SYDVKM. V shed 1 base and J 7 bases; nucleotides not matched to a gene: 10. The chain's CDR3 is CASSLSLTTGGGEKLFF. The CDR3 DNA reads TGTGCCAGCAGTTTATCCTTGACGACAGGGGGGGGTGAAAAACTGTTTTTT.

The CDR3 loop is CASSPHHTGELFF. For the CDR3, the DNA is TGTGCCAGCAGCCCCCACCATACCGGGGAGCTGTTTTTT. The V and J genes are TRBV9 and TRBJ2-2; D gene unclear. This CDR3 has 13 amino acids. With 4 bases removed from V and 5 bases from J, the gap between germline ends came to 9 bases. In germline, CDR1 is SGDLS, CDR2 YYNGEE.

The V call is TRBV25-1, the J call TRBJ2-2; D remains unclear. CDR1 and CDR2 from the germline V gene are MGHDK and SYGVNS. The V end was cut by 4 bases, the J end by 1 base, with 7 bases between. The CDR3 runs to 14 residues. The chain's CDR3 is CASSGRMNTGELFF. CDR3 coding DNA: TGTGCCAGCAGTGGGCGCATGAACACCGGGGAGCTGTTTTTT.

The V gene is TRBV5-1, the J gene TRBJ1-1; the D gene is possibly TRBD1 (5 bases). Trimming took 6 bases from V and 0 from J, leaving 9 bases between them. CDR3 length: 13 amino acids. CDR1 is SGHRS, CDR2 YFSETQ, per germline. DNA for the CDR3: TGCGCCAGCAAAGAGGGGATGAACACTGAAGCTTTCTTT. This translates into CASKEGMNTEAFF. The full variable domain, completed using reference TRBV5-1 and TRBJ1-1, is KAGVTQTPRYLIKTRGQQVTLSCSPISGHRSVSWYQQTPGQGLQFLFEYFSETQRNKGNFPGRFSGRQFSNSRSEMNVSTLELGDSALYLCASKEGMNTEAFFGQGTRLTVV.

The chain employs TRBV2 and TRBJ2-3, with TRBD2 matching 15 bases. V was pared by 7 bases and J by 3 bases, with 2 bases of the junction left unmatched. Germline CDR1 is SNHLY and CDR2 is FYNNEI. CDR3 length: 15 amino acids. CDR3: CASTGTSGRTDTQYF. CDR3 nucleotide sequence: TGTGCCAGCACCGGGACTAGCGGGAGGACAGATACGCAGTATTTT.

In its sample, this clone was seen once. V gene TRBV9 combines with J gene TRBJ2-1, with D perhaps TRBD1 or TRBD2 (6 bases each). Looked up from germline, CDR1 is SGDLS and CDR2 is YYNGEE. The CDR3 spans 15 residues. Trimming took off 1 base at V and 1 base at J, with 9 bases between the two ends. CDR3 sequence: CASSVRGQSYNEQFF. The DNA of the CDR3 is TGTGCCAGCAGCGTACGGGGGCAGTCCTACAATGAGCAGTTCTTC.

The genes are TRBV28 and TRBJ2-7; a possible D gene is TRBD2 (6 bases). The length of the CDR3 is 13 residues. The germline CDR1 and CDR2 sequences are MDHEN and SYDVKM. Trimming cost V 5 bases and J 6 bases, with 14 bases left between them. DNA for the CDR3: TGTGCCAGCAGTCTTCGATTGGAGGGCGAGCAGTACTTC. The encoded protein is CASSLRLEGEQYF.

This chain uses TRBV9 with TRBJ2-1; no clear D. The germline V gene has CDR1 SGDLS and CDR2 YYNGEE. Trimming shortened V by 3 bases and J by 12 bases, and 13 bases separated the two germline ends. The CDR3 is 12 amino acids. CDR3: CASSGGSNPQFF. Here the CDR3 DNA reads TGTGCCAGCAGCGGGGGAAGTAATCCGCAGTTCTTC.

The chain is built from TRBV18 and TRBJ2-1, with 7 positions matching TRBD2. Germline values: CDR1 KGHSH, CDR2 LQKENI. V was clipped by 1 base and J by 0 bases; unmatched bases: 9. CDR3 length: 18 residues. CDR3 region: CASSPLPLAEVSYNEQFF. The CDR3 region has the DNA TGTGCCAGCTCACCACTTCCGCTAGCGGAGGTCTCCTACAATGAGCAGTTCTTC.

This sequence joins TRBV9 and TRBJ2-7, with D perhaps being TRBD1 or TRBD2 (5 bases each). Germline assignment: CDR1 SGDLS and CDR2 YYNGEE. Trimming took off 3 bases at V and 4 bases at J, with 11 bases between the two ends. The CDR3 spans 13 residues. CDR3 region: CASSAGALYEQYF. The CDR3, as DNA: TGTGCCAGCAGCGCCGGGGCCTTGTACGAGCAGTACTTC.

The chain combines TRBV7-3 with TRBJ2-3; 10 nucleotides agree with TRBD1. Germline trimming cut 2 bases from V and 3 bases from J; bases unmatched to any gene: 2. CDR3 length: 15 residues. Germline V lookup: CDR1 SGHTA, CDR2 FQGTGA. The CDR3 loop is CASSLGTGVTDTQYF. The CDR3 nucleotides are TGTGCCAGCAGCTTAGGGACAGGGGTAACAGATACGCAGTATTTT.

The gene calls are TRBV9 and TRBJ2-5; tentatively, D is TRBD1 (5 bases). This CDR3 comprises 14 residues. With 7 bases removed from V and 5 bases from J, the gap between germline ends came to 18 bases. Germline loops: CDR1 SGDLS, CDR2 YYNGEE. The CDR3 protein is CASGAADVRETQYF. As DNA, the CDR3 is TGTGCCAGCGGGGCAGCAGATGTGCGGGAGACCCAGTACTTC.

The V and J genes are TRBV9 and TRBJ2-1; the match to TRBD2 covers 12 bases. Germline CDR1 reads SGDLS; CDR2 reads YYNGEE. Trimming at V came to 4 bases and at J to 5 bases, leaving 4 bases not matched to a gene. CDR3 length: 15 amino acids. CDR3 sequence (DNA): TGTGCCAGCAGCACCCGACTAGCGGGAGACAATGAGCAGTTCTTC. This encodes CASSTRLAGDNEQFF.

This clone was recorded only once. The chain is built from TRBV27 and TRBJ2-2, with D tentatively TRBD2 (5 bases). V lost 3 bases, J lost 3 bases, and 14 bases lay in between. The CDR3 is 16 amino acids. Germline V lookup: CDR1 MNHEY, CDR2 SMNVEV (reference sequence). CDR3 DNA sequence: TGTGCCAGCAGTTTTTTTTCGACTATGTACACCGGGGAGCTGTTTTTT. Translation: CASSFFSTMYTGELFF.

This chain connects TRBV18 to TRBJ2-2, with 8 bases fitting TRBD2. The length of the CDR3 is 15 residues. Looked up from germline, CDR1 is KGHSH and CDR2 is LQKENI. Trimming took 3 bases from V and 3 from J; bases not matched to a gene: 3. The CDR3 region is CASSPGLVDTGELFF. The CDR3 DNA sequence: TGTGCCAGCTCACCGGGACTAGTGGACACCGGGGAGCTGTTTTTT.

The genes are TRBV5-1 and TRBJ2-3; 7 bases are shared with TRBD2. Germline CDR1 SGHRS, CDR2 YFSETQ. J was trimmed by 5 bases and V by 4 bases; bases with no gene match: 7. This CDR3 is built from 14 residues. DNA for the CDR3: TGCGCCAGCAGCCGGGAGGCAATACAAGATACGCAGTATTTT. Translated: CASSREAIQDTQYF.